These 15 T cell receptor beta chains came from one sample sequenced in a study of blood T cells in healthy people across ages. A sample-barcoded 5' primer and a J-beta primer mix were used in a second PCR of roughly 7 to 11 cycles. In TCRdb, the 5' RACE reads were re-called with MiXCR into one record per CDR3 protein. Counted here are some 790,000 distinct CDR3 sequences, more than 25% occurring once; the ten biggest clones make up around 16%. The specimen was blood. The receptors were sampled from a woman aged 80 or older in good health.

V usage is TRBV10-3 and J usage is TRBJ2-2; D remains unclear. Germline values: CDR1 ENHRY, CDR2 SYGVKD. V gave up 0 bases and J gave up 6 bases, with 11 bases separating them. The CDR3 has 15 amino acids. The CDR3 DNA sequence: TGTGCCATCAGTGAGTCGGGTTCCGGCGCCGGGGAGCTGTTTTTT. Translating gives CAISESGSGAGELFF.

The chain has TRBV5-1 and TRBJ2-2; no reliable D call. The V and J ends lost 2 bases and 6 bases respectively, with 11 bases between them. The CDR3 length is 14 residues. In germline, CDR1 is SGHRS, CDR2 YFSETQ. The CDR3 DNA follows: TGCGCCAGCAGCTTTACACAGAGTCCCGGGGAGCTGTTTTTT. It encodes CASSFTQSPGELFF.

Only a few counts were recorded for this clonotype. This chain joins TRBV12-3 or TRBV12-4 and TRBJ1-4, with 9 bases lining up with TRBD1. There are 15 residues in the CDR3. V dropped 5 bases and J dropped 8; count of bases not matched to a gene: 9. The CDR3 region has the DNA TGTGCCAGCAGTCCCCAGCTCGGACAGGGGGAAAAACTGTTTTTT. Protein product: CASSPQLGQGEKLFF.

This clonotype was found many times. The chain is built from TRBV12-3 or TRBV12-4 and TRBJ2-6; D could derive from TRBD1 or TRBD2 (5 bases each). This CDR3 is 15 amino acids long. V lost 7 bases to trimming and J lost 1 base, with 11 bases between them. The CDR3 here is CASNRGVSGANVLTF. DNA for the CDR3: TGTGCCAGCAACCGAGGGGTTTCTGGGGCCAACGTCCTGACTTTC.

This clonotype came up many times. The chain employs TRBV5-1 and TRBJ1-1; TRBD1 is a possible D gene (5 bases). The CDR3 covers 15 residues. V was trimmed by 4 bases and J by 1 base, leaving 14 bases between them. Germline values: CDR1 SGHRS, CDR2 YFSETQ. CDR3 sequence (DNA): TGCGCCAGCAGCCCTTTTGCAGGGACGAACACTGAAGCTTTCTTT. Translation gives CASSPFAGTNTEAFF. Drawing the rest from reference TRBV5-1 and TRBJ1-1, the complete variable domain is KAGVTQTPRYLIKTRGQQVTLSCSPISGHRSVSWYQQTPGQGLQFLFEYFSETQRNKGNFPGRFSGRQFSNSRSEMNVSTLELGDSALYLCASSPFAGTNTEAFFGQGTRLTVV.

The chain joins TRBV6-2 or TRBV6-3 to TRBJ2-1, with TRBD1 matching 10 bases. The DNA end favors TRBJ2-7, so the J call may be wrong. This CDR3 is built from 17 residues. CDR1 is MNHEY and CDR2 is SVGEGT in the germline V gene. The CDR3 nucleotides read TGTGCCAGCAGTTACTCCCTGACAGGGGGCTTCTACAATGAGCAGTACTTC. This codes for CASSYSLTGGFYNEQYF.

Worth noting for this clonotype: Being one base from a much bigger clone, this may be a read error. The conserved final phenylalanine or tryptophan is absent from the CDR3, which likely points to a read error. The gene calls are TRBV6-6 and TRBJ2-5; TRBD1 matches 7 bases. J lost 3 bases, V lost 6 bases, and 13 bases had no gene match. CDR3 length equals 16 residues. Germline assignment: CDR1 MNHNY and CDR2 SVGAGI (reference sequence). CDR3 bases: TGTGCCAGCAGCCTGAGGTGGACAGGCGGTAAAGAGACCCAGTACGTC. Protein: CASSLRWTGGKETQYV.

The CDR3 protein is CASSLGSRPEAFF. CDR3 nucleotide sequence: TGTGCCAGCAGCTTAGGTTCGCGTCCTGAAGCTTTCTTT. V and J are TRBV7-2 and TRBJ1-1; D gene unclear. The germline V gene encodes CDR1 SGHTA and CDR2 FQGNSA. The CDR3 is 13 amino acids. Trimming removed 1 base from V and 6 bases from J, with 9 bases in between.

The sample holds a few counts of this clonotype. The chain couples TRBV12-3 or TRBV12-4 to TRBJ1-1; D may be TRBD1 (5 bases). This CDR3 has 15 amino acids. V was pared by 6 bases and J by 4 bases, with 18 bases between. CDR3 loop: CASRLAGGKGTEAFF. The CDR3 DNA reads TGTGCCAGCAGACTAGCCGGGGGTAAGGGCACTGAAGCTTTCTTT.

As concerns this clonotype: A clone one base away is much larger, so this may be a read error. V and J are TRBV7-2 and TRBJ2-1; perhaps TRBD2 as D (7 bases). V lost 6 bases and J 7 bases, leaving 16 bases between the germline ends. The CDR3 has 14 amino acids. Germline assignment: CDR1 SGHTA and CDR2 FQGNSA. The CDR3: CASRRRGGGNEQFF. Written as DNA, the CDR3 is TGTGCCAGCAGGCGGAGAGGGGGGGGGAATGAGCAGTTCTTC. Filled out from reference TRBV7-2 and TRBJ2-1, the complete variable domain reads GAGVSQSPSNKVTEKGKDVELRCDPISGHTALYWYRQSLGQGLEFLIYFQGNSAPDKSGLPSDRFSAERTGGSVSTLTIQRTQQEDSAVYLCASRRRGGGNEQFFGPGTRLTVL.

This clonotype was counted many times. The chain carries TRBV6-1 and TRBJ1-2, with D possibly being TRBD1 (6 bases). The CDR3 runs 19 residues. CDR1 MNHNS and CDR2 SASEGT come from the germline V gene. Between the trimmed V and J ends, which lost 6 bases and 5 bases, there was a span of 31 bases. CDR3 in DNA: TGTGCCAGCAGGTCCCTTATGGGGCCCAGGGGCCCCGCGGAGTATGGCTACACCTTC. Its protein is CASRSLMGPRGPAEYGYTF.

This clonotype was seen only a few times. This may arise from a read error, as a much more abundant clone is one base away. This chain uses TRBV7-2 with TRBJ2-1; 7 nucleotides agree with TRBD2. Germline CDR1 and CDR2: SGHTA and FQGNSA. The ends lost 5 bases at V and 10 bases at J; junction bases unmatched: 11. The CDR3 has 14 residues. DNA of the CDR3: TGTGCCAGCAGCCCGCGACTAGCTCGCGCCGAGCAGTTCTTC. This codes for CASSPRLARAEQFF. The full variable domain, completed using reference TRBV7-2 and TRBJ2-1, is GAGVSQSPSNKVTEKGKDVELRCDPISGHTALYWYRQSLGQGLEFLIYFQGNSAPDKSGLPSDRFSAERTGGSVSTLTIQRTQQEDSAVYLCASSPRLARAEQFFGPGTRLTVL.

In this sample, this clonotype turned up a few times. V is TRBV6-2 or TRBV6-3 and J is TRBJ2-2; TRBD1 is a possible D gene (8 bases). CDR3 length: 13 residues. The ends were cut back, 8 bases at V and 6 bases at J, with 13 bases in the middle. CDR1 is MNHEY and CDR2 is SVGEGT in the germline V gene. CDR3 amino acids: CASRTGRAGELFF. The DNA for the CDR3 is TGTGCCAGCCGGACAGGGAGGGCCGGGGAGCTGTTTTTT.

This clonotype was recorded at least ten times. Here the CDR3 reads CATSPRGSDEQYF. The CDR3 bases are TGTGCCACCAGCCCCCGTGGGAGTGACGAGCAGTACTTC. The V call is TRBV15, the J call TRBJ2-7; D is perhaps TRBD2 (5 bases). Germline V CDR1 and CDR2: LNHNV, YYDKDF (reference sequence). This CDR3 comprises 13 residues. Trimming shortened V by 5 bases and J by 5 bases, and 13 bases separated the two germline ends.

This clonotype was seen more than once but under ten times. This rearrangement joins TRBV20-1 to TRBJ2-3, with D possibly being TRBD2 (6 bases). This CDR3 is built from 17 residues. The V gene's germline CDR1 is DFQATT and CDR2 SNEGSKA (reference sequence). With 1 base removed from V and 5 bases from J, the gap between germline ends came to 22 bases. The CDR3 here is CSARGRGGKALQDTQYF. The DNA for the CDR3 is TGCAGTGCTAGAGGTCGGGGCGGGAAGGCTCTACAAGATACGCAGTATTTT.